Presented here are 12 T cell receptor beta chains from one specimen sequenced in a study of T cell responses to AZD1222 COVID-19 vaccine. Profiling relied on immunoSEQ multiplex PCR, and the TCRdb table lists in-frame clones only, not all of them. Of roughly 150,000 clones listed, around nine tenths are singletons. Sequenced here: peripheral blood, sampled on day 0 of AZD1222 vaccination. The source is an adult in good health.

The chain carries TRBV4-1 and TRBJ2-7; 11 nucleotides match TRBD2. This CDR3 is 15 amino acids long. Germline-derived CDR1 and CDR2 are MGHRA and YSYEKL. Unmatched junction bases numbered 4, after V lost 2 bases and J lost 4 bases. CDR3 bases: TGCGCCAGCAGCCAACCAACTAGCGGGAGATACGAGCAGTACTTC. This gives the protein CASSQPTSGRYEQYF.

This rearrangement joins TRBV30 to TRBJ1-2, with TRBD1 matching over 9 bases. This CDR3 has 14 amino acids. V dropped 4 bases and J dropped 4; count of bases not matched to a gene: 7. CDR1 GTSNPN and CDR2 SVGIG come from the germline V gene (reference sequence). The CDR3 here is CAWIRQGVGYGYTF. In DNA form, the CDR3 reads TGTGCCTGGATTAGACAGGGGGTTGGCTATGGCTACACCTTC.

To note about this clone: A much larger clone differs by one base, so this may be a read error. V and J are TRBV13 and TRBJ2-1; D is uncertain. This CDR3 has 11 amino acids. V was shortened by 3 bases and J by 3 bases, with 0 bases between the two germline ends. CDR1 and CDR2 from the germline V gene are PRHDT and FYEKMQ (reference sequence). For the CDR3, the DNA is TGTGCCAGCAGCTTCTACAATGAGCAGTTCTTC. This encodes CASSFYNEQFF. The full variable domain, with the rest looked up from reference TRBV13 and TRBJ2-1, is AAGVIQSPRHLIKEKRETATLKCYPIPRHDTVYWYQQGPGQDPQFLISFYEKMQSDKGSIPDRFSAQQFSDYHSELNMSSLELGDSALYFCASSFYNEQFFGPGTRLTVL.

Of note for this clone: Compared with germline, one end of the junction differs, possibly owing to a read error. J is TRBJ1-6 and V is TRBV25-1; D is possibly TRBD1 (6 bases). Germline values: CDR1 MGHDK, CDR2 SYGVNS. The CDR3 loop spans 11 amino acids. CDR3 nucleotide sequence: TGTGCCAGCCTCTATGGGGGGCTACTAACCTTT. Translated, it gives CASLYGGLLTF.

The J gene is TRBJ1-5, the V gene TRBV19; a weak D match, TRBD1 (5 bases). The V end was cut by 7 bases, the J end by 5 bases, with 12 bases between. The CDR3 spans 13 residues. Germline loops: CDR1 LNHDA, CDR2 SQIVND (reference sequence). The CDR3 is CASTWGVHQPQHF. The CDR3 region has the DNA TGTGCCAGTACATGGGGGGTCCATCAGCCCCAGCATTTT.

This chain uses TRBV25-1 with TRBJ1-3; D call uncertain. The CDR3 sequence is 18 residues long. Trimming removed 1 base from V and 0 bases from J, with 16 bases in between. From germline, CDR1 is MGHDK and CDR2 SYGVNS. For the CDR3, the DNA is TGTGCCAGCAGTGAATCGTATAAAGGGAAAAGCTCTGGAAACACCATATATTTT. This translates into CASSESYKGKSSGNTIYF.

This clone has a single count. The chain joins TRBV10-3 to TRBJ2-5; D could derive from TRBD1 or TRBD2 (5 bases each). Per germline, CDR1 ENHRY and CDR2 SYGVKD. The CDR3 is 15 residues long. Deletions cut 2 bases from V and 5 bases from J, with 15 bases between. CDR3 nucleotide sequence: TGTGCCATCAGTGAGCCGGGACCCGGGACGGAGACCCAGTACTTC. Protein product: CAISEPGPGTETQYF.

This clone has only one observation. The CDR3 loop reads CASSLYSAFGGTDTQYF. The CDR3 coding sequence is TGTGCCAGCAGCTTGTATAGCGCCTTTGGGGGCACAGATACGCAGTATTTT. This chain links TRBV5-6 with TRBJ2-3, with D possibly TRBD2 on 5 matching bases. The CDR3 extends over 17 amino acids. The germline V and J ends were trimmed by 1 base and 1 base, with 16 bases remaining between them. The germline V gene has CDR1 SGHDT and CDR2 YYEEEE.

The chain couples TRBV6-5 to TRBJ1-6, with D tentatively TRBD1 (5 bases). Trimming removed 7 bases from V and 5 bases from J, with 6 bases in between. This CDR3 is built from 12 residues. The germline V gene has CDR1 MNHEY and CDR2 SVGAGI. CDR3 region: CASIRDNSPLHF. The DNA for the CDR3 is TGTGCCAGCATCAGGGATAATTCACCCCTCCACTTT.

This chain uses TRBV3-1 (or the pseudogene TRBV3-2) with TRBJ1-2, with 9 bases fitting TRBD1. There are 15 residues in the CDR3. Germline-derived CDR1 and CDR2 are LGHDT and YNNKEL (reference sequence). The junction had 6 bases not matched to a gene; V was cut back by 4 bases and J by 3 bases. In DNA, the CDR3 is TGTGCCAGCAGCCTCCGGGACAGGGCCCACTATGGCTACACCTTC. Translation gives CASSLRDRAHYGYTF.

The chain links TRBV11-2 to TRBJ2-3; D possibly matches TRBD1 or TRBD2 (6 bases each). CDR1 is SGHAT, CDR2 FQNNGV, per germline. The CDR3 is 17 amino acids. V was pared by 4 bases and J by 6 bases, with 23 bases between. This CDR3 is CASSSRSGLGGQDTQYF. The CDR3, as DNA: TGTGCCAGCAGCTCTAGATCGGGGCTAGGGGGGCAGGATACGCAGTATTTT.

With respect to this clone: Distinct nucleotide sequences in the sample also encode this CDR3. The chain couples TRBV6-5 to TRBJ1-3; D uncertain. This CDR3 is built from 14 residues. The V gene's germline CDR1 is MNHEY and CDR2 SVGAGI. The V end lost 2 bases, the J end lost 0 bases, and 5 bases lay between the germline ends. The CDR3 here is CASSYGSSGNTIYF. The CDR3 nucleotides are TGTGCCAGCAGTTACGGATCCTCTGGAAACACCATATATTTT.